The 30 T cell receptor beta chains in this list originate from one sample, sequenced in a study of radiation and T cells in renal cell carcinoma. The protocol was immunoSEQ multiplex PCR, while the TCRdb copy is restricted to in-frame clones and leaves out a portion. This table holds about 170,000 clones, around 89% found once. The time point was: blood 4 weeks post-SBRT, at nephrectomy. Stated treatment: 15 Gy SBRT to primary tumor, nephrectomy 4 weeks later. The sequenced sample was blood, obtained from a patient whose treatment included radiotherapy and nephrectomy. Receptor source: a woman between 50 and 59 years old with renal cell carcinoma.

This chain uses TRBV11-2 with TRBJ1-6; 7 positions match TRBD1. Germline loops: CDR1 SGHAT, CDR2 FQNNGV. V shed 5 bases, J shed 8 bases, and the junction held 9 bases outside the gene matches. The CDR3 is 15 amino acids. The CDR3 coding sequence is TGTGCCAGCAGCGGCGAGGGGGCGAGGCATTCACCCCTCCACTTT. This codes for CASSGEGARHSPLHF.

For the CDR3, the DNA is TGTGCCAGCAGTAGTACAGAGAAGTTAATGGGAAAACTGTTTTTT. Its protein product is CASSSTEKLMGKLFF. The chain links TRBV6-6 to TRBJ1-4; D gene unclear. V was cut by 5 bases and J by 10 bases, with 20 bases left in between. Per the germline V gene, CDR1 is MNHNY and CDR2 is SVGAGI (reference sequence). The CDR3 consists of 15 residues.

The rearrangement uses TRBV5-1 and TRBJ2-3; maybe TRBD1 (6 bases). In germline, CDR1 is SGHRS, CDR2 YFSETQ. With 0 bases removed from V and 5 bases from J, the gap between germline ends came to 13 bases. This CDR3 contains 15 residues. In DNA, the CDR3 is TGCGCCAGCAGCTTGGCCACAGGGCAGATAGATACGCAGTATTTT. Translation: CASSLATGQIDTQYF.

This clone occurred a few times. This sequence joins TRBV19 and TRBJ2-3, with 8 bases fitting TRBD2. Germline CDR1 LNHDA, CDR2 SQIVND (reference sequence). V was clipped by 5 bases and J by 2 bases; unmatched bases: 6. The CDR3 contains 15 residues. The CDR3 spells CASSSLSGATDTQYF. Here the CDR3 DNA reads TGTGCCAGTAGTTCCCTTAGCGGGGCCACAGATACGCAGTATTTT.

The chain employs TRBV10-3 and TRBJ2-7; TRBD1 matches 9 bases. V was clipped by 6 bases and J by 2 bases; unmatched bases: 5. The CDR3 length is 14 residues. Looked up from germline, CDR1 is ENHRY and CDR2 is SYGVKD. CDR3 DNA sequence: TGTGCCATCAGACCGGGACAGGGAACCTACGAGCAGTACTTC. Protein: CAIRPGQGTYEQYF.

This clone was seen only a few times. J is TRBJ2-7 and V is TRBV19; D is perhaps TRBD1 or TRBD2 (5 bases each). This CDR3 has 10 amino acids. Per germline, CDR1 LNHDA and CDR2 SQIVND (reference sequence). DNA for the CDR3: TGTGGGGGGTTCTCCTACGAGCAGTACTTC. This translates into CGGFSYEQYF.

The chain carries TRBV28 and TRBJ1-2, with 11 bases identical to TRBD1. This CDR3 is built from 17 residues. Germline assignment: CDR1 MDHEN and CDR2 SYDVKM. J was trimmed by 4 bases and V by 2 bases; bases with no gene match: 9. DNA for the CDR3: TGTGCCAGCAGTTTAGGGACAGGGGGTTTTAAGGTCTATGGCTACACCTTC. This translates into CASSLGTGGFKVYGYTF.

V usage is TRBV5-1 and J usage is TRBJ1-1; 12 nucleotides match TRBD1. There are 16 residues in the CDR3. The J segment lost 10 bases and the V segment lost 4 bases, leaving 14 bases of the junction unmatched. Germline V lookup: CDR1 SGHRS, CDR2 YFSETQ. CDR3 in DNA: TGCGCCAGCAGCCTGCCCACCGGGACAGGGGGCTCTCGAGCTTTCTTT. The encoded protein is CASSLPTGTGGSRAFF.

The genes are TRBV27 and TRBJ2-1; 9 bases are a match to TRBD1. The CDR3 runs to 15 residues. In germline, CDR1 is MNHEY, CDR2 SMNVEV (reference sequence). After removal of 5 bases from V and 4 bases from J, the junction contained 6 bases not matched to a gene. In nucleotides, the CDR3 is TGTGCCAGCAGTAAACCGGGACAGGGTTACAATGAGCAGTTCTTC. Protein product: CASSKPGQGYNEQFF.

CDR3 in DNA: TGTGCCAGCAGCTTCTCTTCCGGGGAGCTGTTTTTT. Protein sequence: CASSFSSGELFF. This sequence joins TRBV13 and TRBJ2-2; D gene uncertain. Germline V gene lookup returns CDR1 PRHDT and CDR2 FYEKMQ (reference sequence). V was trimmed by 3 bases and J by 6 bases, leaving 5 bases between them. The length of the CDR3 is 12 residues.

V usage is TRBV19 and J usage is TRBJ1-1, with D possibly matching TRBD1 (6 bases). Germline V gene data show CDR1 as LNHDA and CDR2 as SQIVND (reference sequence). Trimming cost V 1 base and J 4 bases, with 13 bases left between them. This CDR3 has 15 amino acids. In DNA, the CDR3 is TGTGCCAGTAGTATAGCAGGGGTGTGGAGCACTGAAGCTTTCTTT. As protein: CASSIAGVWSTEAFF.

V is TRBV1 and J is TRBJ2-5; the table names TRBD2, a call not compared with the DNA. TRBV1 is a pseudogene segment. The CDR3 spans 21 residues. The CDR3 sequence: CTSSQDYGGTSGGRFLETQYF. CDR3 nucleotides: TGCACCAGCAGCCAAGATTATGGCGGGACTAGCGGGGGGCGGTTCTTAGAGACCCAGTACTTC.

This CDR3 reads CASSPGLGGIQDTQYF. The CDR3 nucleotides read TGCGCCAGCAGCCCAGGTCTGGGGGGTATCCAAGATACGCAGTATTTT. The chain links TRBV4-1 to TRBJ2-3, with a possible D match to TRBD2 (6 bases). The CDR3 extends over 16 amino acids. Trimming took 4 bases from V and 5 from J, leaving 19 bases between them. CDR1 and CDR2 (germline): MGHRA, YSYEKL.

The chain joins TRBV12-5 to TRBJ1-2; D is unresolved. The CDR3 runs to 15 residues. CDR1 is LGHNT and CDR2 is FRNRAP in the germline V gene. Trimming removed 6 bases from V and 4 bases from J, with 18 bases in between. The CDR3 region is CASGFFPRHIYGYTF. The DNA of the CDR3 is TGTGCTAGTGGCTTCTTCCCTCGACACATCTATGGCTACACCTTC.

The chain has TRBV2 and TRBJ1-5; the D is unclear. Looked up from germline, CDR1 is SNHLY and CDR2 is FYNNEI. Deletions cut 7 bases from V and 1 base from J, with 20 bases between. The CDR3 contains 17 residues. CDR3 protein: CASTWASPLVSNQPQHF. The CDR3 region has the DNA TGTGCCAGCACCTGGGCCTCCCCCCTTGTGAGCAATCAGCCCCAGCATTTT. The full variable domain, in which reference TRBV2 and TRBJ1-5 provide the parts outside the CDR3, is EPEVTQTPSHQVTQMGQEVILRCVPISNHLYFYWYRQILGQKVEFLVSFYNNEISEKSEIFDDQFSVERPDGSNFTLKIRSTKLEDSAMYFCASTWASPLVSNQPQHFGDGTRLSIL.

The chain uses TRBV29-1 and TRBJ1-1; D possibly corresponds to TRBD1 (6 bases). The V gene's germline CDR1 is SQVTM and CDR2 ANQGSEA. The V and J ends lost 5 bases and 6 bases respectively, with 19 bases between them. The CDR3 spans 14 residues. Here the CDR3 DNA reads TGCAGCGTTTGCCAGGGACACCCACACGCTGAAGCTTTCTTT. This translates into CSVCQGHPHAEAFF.

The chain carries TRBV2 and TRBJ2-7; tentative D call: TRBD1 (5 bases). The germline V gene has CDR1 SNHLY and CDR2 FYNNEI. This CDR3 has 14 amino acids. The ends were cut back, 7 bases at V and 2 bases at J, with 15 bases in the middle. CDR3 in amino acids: CASNLQGGPYEQYF. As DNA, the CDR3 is TGTGCCAGCAATCTGCAGGGCGGTCCCTACGAGCAGTACTTC. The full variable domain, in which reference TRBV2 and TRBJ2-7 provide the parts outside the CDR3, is EPEVTQTPSHQVTQMGQEVILRCVPISNHLYFYWYRQILGQKVEFLVSFYNNEISEKSEIFDDQFSVERPDGSNFTLKIRSTKLEDSAMYFCASNLQGGPYEQYFGPGTRLTVT.

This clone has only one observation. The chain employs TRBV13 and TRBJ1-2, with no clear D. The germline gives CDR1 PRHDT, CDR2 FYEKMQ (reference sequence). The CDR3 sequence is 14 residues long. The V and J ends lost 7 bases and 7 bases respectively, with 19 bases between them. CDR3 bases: TGTGCCAGCACCCGACTCCTAGTGCGGGTTGGCTACACCTTC. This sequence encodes CASTRLLVRVGYTF.

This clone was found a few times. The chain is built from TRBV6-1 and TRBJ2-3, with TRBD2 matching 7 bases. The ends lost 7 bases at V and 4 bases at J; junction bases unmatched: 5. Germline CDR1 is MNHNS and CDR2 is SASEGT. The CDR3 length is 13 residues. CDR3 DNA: TGTGCCAGCAAGAGCGGGGCCTCAGATACGCAGTATTTT. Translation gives CASKSGASDTQYF.

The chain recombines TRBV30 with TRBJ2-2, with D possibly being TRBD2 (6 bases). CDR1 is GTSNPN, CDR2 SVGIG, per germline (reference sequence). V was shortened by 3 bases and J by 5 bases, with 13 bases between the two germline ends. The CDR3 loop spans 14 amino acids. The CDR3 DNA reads TGTGCCTGGAGCAGGAGGGGTAGAACCGGGGAGCTGTTTTTT. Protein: CAWSRRGRTGELFF.

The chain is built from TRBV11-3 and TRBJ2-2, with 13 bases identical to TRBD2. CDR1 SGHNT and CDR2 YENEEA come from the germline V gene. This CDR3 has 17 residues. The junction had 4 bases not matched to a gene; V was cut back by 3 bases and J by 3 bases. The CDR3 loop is CASSFGLAGDYTGELFF. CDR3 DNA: TGTGCCAGCAGCTTTGGACTAGCGGGGGATTACACCGGGGAGCTGTTTTTT.

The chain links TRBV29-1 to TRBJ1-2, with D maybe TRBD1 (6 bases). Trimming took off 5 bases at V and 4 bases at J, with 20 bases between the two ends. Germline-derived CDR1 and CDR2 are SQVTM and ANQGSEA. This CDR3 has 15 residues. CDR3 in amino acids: CSVKLGRAGAYGYTF. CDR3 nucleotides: TGCAGCGTTAAATTGGGCCGGGCAGGGGCCTATGGCTACACCTTC.

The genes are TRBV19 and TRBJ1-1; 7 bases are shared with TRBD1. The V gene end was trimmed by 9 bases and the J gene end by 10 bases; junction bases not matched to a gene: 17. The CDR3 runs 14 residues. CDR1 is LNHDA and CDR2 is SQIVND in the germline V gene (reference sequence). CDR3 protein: CASKRNYRGEGAFF. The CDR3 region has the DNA TGTGCCAGCAAGAGAAACTACAGGGGTGAGGGAGCTTTCTTT.

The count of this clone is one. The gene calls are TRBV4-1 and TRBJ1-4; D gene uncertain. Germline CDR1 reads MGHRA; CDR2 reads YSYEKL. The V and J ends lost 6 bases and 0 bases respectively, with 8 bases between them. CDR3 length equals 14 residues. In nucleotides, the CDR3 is TGCGCCAGCAGTACACTGCCAACTAATGAAAAACTGTTTTTT. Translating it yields CASSTLPTNEKLFF.

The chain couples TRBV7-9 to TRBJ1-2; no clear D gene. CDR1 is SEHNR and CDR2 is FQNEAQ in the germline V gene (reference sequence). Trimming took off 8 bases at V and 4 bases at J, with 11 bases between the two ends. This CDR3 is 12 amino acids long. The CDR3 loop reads CASGLDVYGYTF. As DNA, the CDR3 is TGTGCCAGCGGATTGGACGTCTATGGCTACACCTTC.

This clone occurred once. CDR3 sequence reads: CASSELTGVGQPQHF. The CDR3 coding sequence is TGTGCCAGCAGTGAACTGACAGGGGTGGGTCAGCCCCAGCATTTT. The V gene is TRBV6-1, the J gene TRBJ1-5; TRBD1 aligns across 8 bases. From germline, CDR1 is MNHNS and CDR2 SASEGT. This CDR3 spans 15 amino acids. The V gene end was trimmed by 2 bases and the J gene end by 6 bases; junction bases not matched to a gene: 6.

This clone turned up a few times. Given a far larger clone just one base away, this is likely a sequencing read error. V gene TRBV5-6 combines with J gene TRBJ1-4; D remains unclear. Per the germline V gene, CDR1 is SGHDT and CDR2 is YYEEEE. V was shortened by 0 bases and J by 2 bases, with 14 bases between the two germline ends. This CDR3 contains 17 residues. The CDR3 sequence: CASSLEGNTWTNEKLFF. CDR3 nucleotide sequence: TGTGCCAGCAGCTTGGAAGGAAACACGTGGACTAATGAAAAACTGTTTTTT.

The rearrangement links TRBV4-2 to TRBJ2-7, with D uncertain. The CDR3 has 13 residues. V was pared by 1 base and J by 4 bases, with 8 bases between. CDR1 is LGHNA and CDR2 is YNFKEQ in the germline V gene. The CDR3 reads CASSQALRYEQYF. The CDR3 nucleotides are TGTGCCAGCAGCCAAGCTTTGCGGTACGAGCAGTACTTC.

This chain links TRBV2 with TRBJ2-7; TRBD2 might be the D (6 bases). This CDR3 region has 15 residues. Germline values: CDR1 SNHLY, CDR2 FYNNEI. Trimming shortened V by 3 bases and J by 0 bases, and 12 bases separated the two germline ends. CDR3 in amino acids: CASSDRGLSSYEQYF. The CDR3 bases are TGTGCCAGCAGTGATAGGGGACTCAGCTCCTACGAGCAGTACTTC. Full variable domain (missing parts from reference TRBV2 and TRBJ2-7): EPEVTQTPSHQVTQMGQEVILRCVPISNHLYFYWYRQILGQKVEFLVSFYNNEISEKSEIFDDQFSVERPDGSNFTLKIRSTKLEDSAMYFCASSDRGLSSYEQYFGPGTRLTVT.

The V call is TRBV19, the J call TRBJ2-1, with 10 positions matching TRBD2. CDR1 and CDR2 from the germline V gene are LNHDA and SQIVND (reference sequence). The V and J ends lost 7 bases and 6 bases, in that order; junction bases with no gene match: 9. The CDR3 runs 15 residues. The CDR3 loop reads CASTFRAGGRNEQFF. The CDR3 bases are TGTGCCAGTACGTTTCGAGCGGGGGGGCGCAATGAGCAGTTCTTC.